The sequence of this TCR beta chain was determined in a study of PD-1 blockade in classical Hodgkin lymphoma. Every patient had relapsed following autologous stem cell transplantation, and cohorts differed in brentuximab vedotin exposure. The table came from immunoSEQ multiplex PCR; TCRdb's copy has only in-frame clones and leaves some out. The sample holds around 39,000 clones; more than 65% are singletons and the top ten take under 20%. In germline, CDR1 is MNHNS, CDR2 SASEGT. The CDR3 sequence is 13 residues long. V lost 1 base, J lost 1 base, and 5 bases lay in between. This clonotype was obtained from a human donor with classical Hodgkin lymphoma. Sequences were derived from peripheral blood mononuclear cells (PBMCs), sampled before the second cycle of nivolumab. The V call is TRBV6-1, the J call TRBJ2-7; D is unclear. CDR3 bases: TGTGCCAGCAGTGAAGAATGGTCCTACGAGCAGTACTTC. As protein: CASSEEWSYEQYF.